The T cell receptor (beta chain) described here comes from a study of CD8 T cells in ankylosing spondylitis. Study-level findings and limits: Reportedly, disease-linked clones are significantly enriched in ankylosing spondylitis patients' matched synovial fluid. Within peripheral blood, clones linked to disease were CD8+ and relatively rare. Ankylosing spondylitis blood appeared to carry a characteristic TCR beta motif of roughly eight highly homologous variants. In reactive arthritis synovial fluid and blood, some motif variants had been reported before.

The germline CDR1 and CDR2 sequences are KGHSH and LQKENI. Trimming took off 6 bases at V and 4 bases at J, with 18 bases between the two ends. This CDR3 is 15 amino acids long. TCRdb re-analysed the 5' RACE reads in MiXCR, keeping a single row per CDR3 protein. The sample shows 200,000 to 250,000 distinct CDR3 sequences, over 9.5% of them seen only once. In this sample, this clonotype turned up many times. Its antigen remains unknown. This chain uses TRBV18 with TRBJ1-1, with D unresolved. The source is a male donor with ankylosing spondylitis or in good health (not recorded which). Sequencing was done on a sample of blood, either unsorted or a sorted T cell fraction (not recorded which). The chain's CDR3 is CASSSGREGGTEAFF. The CDR3 DNA reads TGTGCCAGCTCGTCTGGTCGAGAGGGTGGCACTGAAGCTTTCTTT.